This entry lists 15 T cell receptor beta chains sequenced from one sample in a study of T-cell reconstitution after alpha-beta-depleted transplantation in children. The TCRbeta library incorporated unique molecular identifiers. TCRdb re-called the PCR reads with MiXCR, one entry per CDR3 protein. The table includes around 480,000 distinct CDR3 sequences, about 30% detected once. This material consisted of PBMCs from the stem cell graft donor, taken from the stem cell graft. The receptors were gathered from a human donor who donated a stem cell graft to a child with aplastic anemia.

The CDR3 DNA follows: TGTGCCAGCAGCCCCAGGACCGGCAGGGGTACAGATACGCAGTATTTT. Amino acid sequence: CASSPRTGRGTDTQYF. V is TRBV7-2 and J is TRBJ2-3; possible D gene TRBD1, 6 bases. This CDR3 is built from 16 residues. The germline V and J ends were trimmed by 5 bases and 3 bases, with 18 bases remaining between them. Germline V gene data show CDR1 as SGHTA and CDR2 as FQGNSA.

This clonotype turned up a few times. The rearrangement joins TRBV12-3 or TRBV12-4 to TRBJ1-1; perhaps TRBD1 as D (5 bases). The CDR3 sequence is 14 residues long. V lost 2 bases and J 5 bases, leaving 12 bases between the germline ends. The CDR3, as DNA: TGTGCCAGCAGTTTATCGGGACTTTGGACTGAAGCTTTCTTT. Translating it yields CASSLSGLWTEAFF.

This clonotype was recorded a few times. The chain carries TRBV6-1 and TRBJ1-1, with TRBD1 matching 7 bases. Germline CDR1 MNHNS, CDR2 SASEGT. This CDR3 has 15 residues. V dropped 2 bases and J dropped 4; count of bases not matched to a gene: 7. The CDR3 here is CASSERQGKVTEAFF. The CDR3 bases are TGTGCCAGCAGTGAACGACAGGGAAAAGTCACTGAAGCTTTCTTT.

This clonotype was detected a few times. The rearrangement links TRBV13 to TRBJ2-1, with 10 bases lining up with TRBD2. J lost 6 bases, V lost 5 bases, and 7 bases had no gene match. The CDR3 has 15 residues. The germline gives CDR1 PRHDT, CDR2 FYEKMQ (reference sequence). CDR3: CASSRLAGSGNEQFF. CDR3 nucleotide sequence: TGTGCCAGCAGCCGACTAGCGGGCAGTGGCAATGAGCAGTTCTTC.

This clonotype was seen a handful of times. The chain has TRBV5-5 and TRBJ2-5, with a weak D call TRBD1 (6 bases). Germline V gives CDR1 SGHKS, CDR2 YYEKEE (reference sequence). The CDR3 extends over 16 amino acids. V was cut by 4 bases and J by 4 bases, with 20 bases left in between. For the CDR3, the DNA is TGTGCCAGCAGCGGAACAGGGACCGCCAGGTCAGAGACCCAGTACTTC. It specifies CASSGTGTARSETQYF.

The chain couples TRBV10-3 to TRBJ2-7, with TRBD1 matching over 8 bases. The junction had 4 bases not matched to a gene; V was cut back by 6 bases and J by 0 bases. CDR1 ENHRY and CDR2 SYGVKD come from the germline V gene. This CDR3 spans 14 amino acids. DNA of the CDR3: TGTGCCATCAGGATAACAGGGGGCTCCTACGAGCAGTACGTC. Translating gives CAIRITGGSYEQYV.

J is TRBJ1-6 and V is TRBV10-3; D unresolved. The CDR3 runs 15 residues. Per the germline V gene, CDR1 is ENHRY and CDR2 is SYGVKD. Trimming shortened V by 0 bases and J by 9 bases, and 12 bases separated the two germline ends. In DNA form, the CDR3 reads TGTGCCATCAGTGAGTCCCCGGCTTCGGGTTCACCCCTCCACTTT. It codes for CAISESPASGSPLHF.

V gene TRBV7-9 combines with J gene TRBJ1-3; tentatively, D is TRBD1 (5 bases). Germline CDR1 SEHNR, CDR2 FQNEAQ (reference sequence). The CDR3 has 15 residues. Trimming removed 1 base at V and 4 bases at J, with 11 bases between. For the CDR3, the DNA is TGTGCCAGCAGCTTAGAGACAGTTCCGGGAAACACCATATATTTT. Encoded protein: CASSLETVPGNTIYF. Combining the CDR3 with reference TRBV7-9 and TRBJ1-3 gives the whole variable domain DTGVSQNPRHKITKRGQNVTFRCDPISEHNRLYWYRQTLGQGPEFLTYFQNEAQLEKSRLLSDRFSAERPKGSFSTLEIQRTEQGDSAMYLCASSLETVPGNTIYFGEGSWLTVV.

This clonotype has more than one count but fewer than ten. This sequence joins TRBV12-3 or TRBV12-4 and TRBJ1-5; D unresolved. V gave up 3 bases and J gave up 6 bases, with 15 bases separating them. The CDR3 totals 15 residues. Here the CDR3 reads CASSLVGRAAQPQHF. In DNA form, the CDR3 reads TGTGCCAGCAGTTTGGTTGGGAGGGCGGCTCAGCCCCAGCATTTT.

The chain uses TRBV7-2 and TRBJ2-6; 10 bases align to TRBD1. The V and J ends lost 0 bases and 1 base, in that order; junction bases with no gene match: 3. The CDR3 extends over 18 amino acids. Germline assignment: CDR1 SGHTA and CDR2 FQGNSA. CDR3 residues: CASSLAWTGGSGANVLTF. CDR3 nucleotide sequence: TGTGCCAGCAGCTTAGCGTGGACAGGGGGGTCTGGGGCCAACGTCCTGACTTTC.

This chain joins TRBV20-1 and TRBJ2-4, with 10 bases lining up with TRBD2. Losses at the gene ends were 6 bases for V and 0 bases for J; bases not matched to a gene: 5. Germline CDR1 DFQATT, CDR2 SNEGSKA (reference sequence). The CDR3 runs 15 residues. The CDR3 nucleotides are TGCAGTGCCCCCACTAGCGGGGTAGCCAAAAACATTCAGTACTTC. Translation: CSAPTSGVAKNIQYF.

The chain joins TRBV7-2 to TRBJ1-1, with TRBD1 identical over 8 bases. The CDR3 is made up of 15 amino acids. Trimming cost V 2 bases and J 1 base; bases outside gene matches: 3. Per the germline V gene, CDR1 is SGHTA and CDR2 is FQGNSA. The CDR3 coding sequence is TGTGCCAGCAGCTTATCTGGGACAGGGAACACTGAAGCTTTCTTT. Its protein product is CASSLSGTGNTEAFF.

The table lists this clonotype with a count of one. The J gene is TRBJ1-4, the V gene TRBV4-2; D gene ambiguous. CDR1 is LGHNA, CDR2 YNFKEQ, per germline. The CDR3 consists of 14 residues. V was clipped by 2 bases and J by 8 bases, with 12 bases between them. The CDR3 DNA follows: TGTGCCAGCAGCCAAATGGTAGGCGGGGAAAAACTGTTTTTT. Its translation: CASSQMVGGEKLFF.

This chain uses TRBV29-1 with TRBJ2-3, with 13 bases aligning to TRBD2. The CDR3 covers 16 residues. Germline assignment: CDR1 SQVTM and CDR2 ANQGSEA. Trimming took 2 bases from V and 3 from J; bases not matched to a gene: 5. The CDR3 coding sequence is TGCAGCGTTGAATCCGGACTAGCGGGAGCAACAGATACGCAGTATTTT. As protein: CSVESGLAGATDTQYF.

The rearrangement uses TRBV18 and TRBJ2-3; 13 positions match TRBD2. This CDR3 has 17 residues. The V gene's germline CDR1 is KGHSH and CDR2 LQKENI. The trim removed 4 bases at V and 3 bases at J, leaving 7 bases unmatched. The CDR3 reads CASSLDLGLAGTDTQYF. The CDR3 region has the DNA TGTGCCAGCTCACTCGACTTGGGACTAGCGGGGACAGATACGCAGTATTTT.